The present entry profiles one TCR beta chain with its context. The antigen is not known. The CDR3 loop spans 14 amino acids. Trimming cost V 1 base and J 1 base, with 6 bases left between them. Germline loops: CDR1 KGHDR, CDR2 SFDVKD. This specimen comes from a study of T cell responses to AZD1222 COVID-19 vaccine. Only in-frame clones appear in the TCRdb table, and some are missing; sequencing was by immunoSEQ multiplex PCR. The sample carries approximately 96,000 clones, over 80% recorded once. Study-level findings and limits: Reportedly, close to half of spike-specific TCRs are directed against unmutated variant regions. Baseline serology detected seropositivity in only six or seven AZD1222 recipients. Dominant CD4 TCR responses targeted spike regions 160-218 and 743-854. Sampling that yielded the repertoires occurred only after the peak T cell response.

This receptor was taken from an adult who received the AZD1222 COVID-19 vaccine. This rearrangement joins TRBV24-1 to TRBJ1-2; no definite D call. The sample was peripheral blood, taken 28 days after the second AZD1222 dose. CDR3 protein: CATSDFLINYGYTF. The CDR3 bases are TGTGCCACCAGTGATTTCTTAATTAACTATGGCTACACCTTC.